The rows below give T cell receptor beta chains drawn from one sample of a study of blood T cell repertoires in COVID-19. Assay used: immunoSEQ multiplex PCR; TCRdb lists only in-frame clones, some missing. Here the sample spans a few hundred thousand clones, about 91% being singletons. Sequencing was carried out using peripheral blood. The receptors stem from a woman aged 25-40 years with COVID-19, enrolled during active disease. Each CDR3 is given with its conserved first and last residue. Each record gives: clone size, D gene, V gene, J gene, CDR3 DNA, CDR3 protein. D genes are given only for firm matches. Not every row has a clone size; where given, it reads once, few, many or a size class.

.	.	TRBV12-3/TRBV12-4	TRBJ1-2	TGTGCCAGCAGACCAATGAGGACGGAGGGGATTACCTTC	CASRPMRTEGITF
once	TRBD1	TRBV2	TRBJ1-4	TGTGCCAGCAGCCGGACAGGGGTGGGCGAAAAACTGTTTTTT	CASSRTGVGEKLFF
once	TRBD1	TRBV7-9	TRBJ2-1	TGTGCCAGCAGCTCACAGGGGAACTACAACAATGAGCAGTTCTTC	CASSSQGNYNNEQFF
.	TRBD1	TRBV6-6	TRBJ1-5	TGTGCCAGCAGTCTCCGGTCCGGGACAGCTGACAATCAGCCCCAGCATTTT	CASSLRSGTADNQPQHF
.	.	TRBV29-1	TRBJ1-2	TGCAGCGTTGAGAGTACCTATGGCTACACCTTC	CSVESTYGYTF
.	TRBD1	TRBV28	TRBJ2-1	TGTGCCAGCAGGGACTCCCTGGGGGACAGGGTGATCTTC	CASRDSLGDRVIF
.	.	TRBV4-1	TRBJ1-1	TGCGCCAGCAGCCAAGTTAACCTTGGGAGGGCGAACACTGAAGCTTTCTTT	CASSQVNLGRANTEAFF
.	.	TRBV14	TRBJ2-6	TGTGCCAGCAGCCAAGAGTTTGAGAACAGCCTCTTCGGGGCCAACGTCCTGACTTTC	CASSQEFENSLFGANVLTF
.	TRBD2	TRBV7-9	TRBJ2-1	TGTGCCAGCAGCCTAGCGGGGGGAGGCAATGAGCAGTTCTTC	CASSLAGGGNEQFF
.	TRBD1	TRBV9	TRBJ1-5	TGTGCCAGCAGCGTAGCGGGGACAGGGGATCAGCCCCAGCATTTT	CASSVAGTGDQPQHF
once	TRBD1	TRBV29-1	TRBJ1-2	TGCAGCGTTGAACCGGGGACAGTTCGGACGGGCTACACCTTC	CSVEPGTVRTGYTF
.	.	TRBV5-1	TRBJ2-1	TGCGCCAGCAGTTTAGCAGGACCCCAGGGTGAGCAGTTCTTC	CASSLAGPQGEQFF
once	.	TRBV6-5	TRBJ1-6	TGTGCCAGCAGTCACAGGGTGGGGTCACCCCTCCACTTT	CASSHRVGSPLHF
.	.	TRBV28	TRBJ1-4	TGTGCCAGCAGTTTTCCTGCGCGGCGGGGGGTGACTAATGAAAAACTGTTTTTT	CASSFPARRGVTNEKLFF
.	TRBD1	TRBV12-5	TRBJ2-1	TGTGCTAGTGGTCGACAGGGTCTGATAAATGAGCAGTTCTTC	CASGRQGLINEQFF
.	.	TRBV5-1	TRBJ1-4	TGCGCCAGCGGTTCATCAGGCCCCCTTCTGGGTGAAAAACTGTTTTTT	CASGSSGPLLGEKLFF
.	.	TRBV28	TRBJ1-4	TGTGCCAGCACCCTCGGGCGGGGTTGGACTAATGAAAAACTGTTTTTT	CASTLGRGWTNEKLFF
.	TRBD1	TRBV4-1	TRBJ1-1	TGCGCCAGCAGCCTAGTAGGGGGCGTCACTGAAGCTTTCTTT	CASSLVGGVTEAFF
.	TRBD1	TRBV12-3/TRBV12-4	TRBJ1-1	TGTGCCAGCAGCCGTGGACAGGGAGAAGCTTTCTTT	CASSRGQGEAFF
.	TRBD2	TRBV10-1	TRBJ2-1	TGCGCCAGCAGTGATAAGGCTAGCGGCCTTAACAATGAGCAGTTCTTC	CASSDKASGLNNEQFF
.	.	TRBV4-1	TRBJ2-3	TGCGCCAGCAGCAGGGGGACGAGCACAGATACGCAGTATTTT	CASSRGTSTDTQYF
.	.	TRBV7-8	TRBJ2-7	TGTGCCAGCAGCTTAGTGGACAGTGTGGCCTACGAGCAGTACTTC	CASSLVDSVAYEQYF
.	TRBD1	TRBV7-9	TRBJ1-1	TGTGCCAGCAGCTTCCCCGGGACAGGGAACCCCCAGCTCTTT	CASSFPGTGNPQLF
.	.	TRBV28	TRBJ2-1	TGTGCCAGCAGTCCCCTAATCACTAAGAGATACAATGAGCAGTTCTTC	CASSPLITKRYNEQFF
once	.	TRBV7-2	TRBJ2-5	TGTGCCAGCAGCTCGATGGGACAACCTATTTACCAAGAGACCCAGTACTTC	CASSSMGQPIYQETQYF